These 14 T cell receptor beta chains came from one sample sequenced in a study of blood T cell repertoires in COVID-19. The method was immunoSEQ multiplex PCR; TCRdb's version includes in-frame clones alone and lacks a portion of them. The table shows just over 300,000 clones, with roughly 90% occurring only once. The sequenced sample was peripheral blood. The receptors derive from a woman younger than 45 with COVID-19, enrolled during active disease.

This chain uses TRBV6-4 with TRBJ2-5; 8 nucleotides agree with TRBD2. The CDR3 length is 15 residues. The V segment lost 7 bases and the J segment 1 base; nucleotides outside the gene matches: 8. From germline, CDR1 is MRHNA and CDR2 SNTAGT. CDR3 coding DNA: TGTGCCAGCACGGGGGGGTATGCCTCCCAAGAGACCCAGTACTTC. Protein sequence: CASTGGYASQETQYF.

The chain combines TRBV5-1 with TRBJ1-4; D unclear. Trimming removed 4 bases from V and 4 bases from J, with 11 bases in between. Germline V CDR1 and CDR2: SGHRS, YFSETQ. This CDR3 is 14 amino acids long. CDR3 loop: CASSLDAINEKLFF. The CDR3 DNA reads TGCGCCAGCAGCCTGGACGCGATTAATGAAAAACTGTTTTTT.

The rearrangement links TRBV7-9 to TRBJ1-4; 9 positions agree with TRBD1. This CDR3 is built from 14 residues. V lost 4 bases to trimming and J lost 4 bases; unmatched junction nucleotides: 1. Germline CDR1 and CDR2: SEHNR and FQNEAQ (reference sequence). The CDR3 sequence: CASSSGQGNEKLFF. CDR3 sequence (DNA): TGTGCCAGCAGCTCGGGACAGGGTAATGAAAAACTGTTTTTT.

The chain carries TRBV15 and TRBJ1-5; D may be TRBD1 (5 bases). This CDR3 contains 14 residues. Between the trimmed V and J ends, which lost 3 bases and 2 bases, there was a span of 8 bases. CDR1 and CDR2 from the germline V gene are LNHNV and YYDKDF (reference sequence). The CDR3 region has the DNA TGTGCCACCAGCAGCGACAGCGGCAATCAGCCCCAGCATTTT. It is translated as CATSSDSGNQPQHF.

This chain uses TRBV7-2 with TRBJ2-6; 8 positions match TRBD2. The CDR3 is made up of 18 amino acids. Trimming removed 5 bases from V and 0 bases from J; junction bases left unmatched: 9. Germline V gene sequence: CDR1 SGHTA, CDR2 FQGNSA. The CDR3 sequence: CASSPGGPPSSGANVLTF. The CDR3 DNA is TGTGCCAGCAGCCCGGGGGGGCCGCCCAGCTCTGGGGCCAACGTCCTGACTTTC.

The rearrangement uses TRBV6-2 or TRBV6-3 and TRBJ1-2; 8 bases agree with TRBD1. This CDR3 contains 16 residues. With 4 bases clipped from V and 6 bases from J, the junction kept 13 bases outside the gene matches. Germline-derived CDR1 and CDR2 are MNHEY and SVGEGT. The CDR3 coding sequence is TGTGCCAGCAGTTTCCCAAGGACAGGGTCTGTGGATGGCTACACCTTC. It yields the protein CASSFPRTGSVDGYTF.

The V and J genes are TRBV2 and TRBJ1-6; TRBD1 might be the D (6 bases). The CDR3 totals 13 residues. Germline assignment: CDR1 SNHLY and CDR2 FYNNEI. V was clipped by 4 bases and J by 7 bases, with 8 bases between them. CDR3 DNA sequence: TGTGCCAGCAGTGTTCAGGGGAATTCACCCCTCCACTTT. The encoded protein is CASSVQGNSPLHF.

V and J are TRBV7-9 and TRBJ2-7; the match to TRBD1 covers 9 bases. V shed 2 bases, J shed 4 bases, and the junction held 3 bases outside the gene matches. Per germline, CDR1 SEHNR and CDR2 FQNEAQ (reference sequence). This CDR3 is built from 14 residues. This CDR3 reads CASSLRDRVYEQYF. The CDR3 bases are TGTGCCAGCAGCTTAAGGGACAGGGTTTACGAGCAGTACTTC.

This clone was picked up one time. The chain joins TRBV6-5 to TRBJ2-5; D unresolved. This CDR3 is built from 12 residues. Trimming took off 0 bases at V and 13 bases at J, with 12 bases between the two ends. Germline V gene data show CDR1 as MNHEY and CDR2 as SVGAGI. The CDR3 here is CASSYSLEAWYF. The CDR3 DNA reads as TGTGCCAGCAGTTACTCGTTAGAGGCCTGGTACTTC.

V gene TRBV30 combines with J gene TRBJ2-7, with a possible D match to TRBD1 (6 bases). Germline V gives CDR1 GTSNPN, CDR2 SVGIG (reference sequence). The CDR3 has 13 residues. The V gene lost 2 bases and the J gene lost 6 bases, with 14 bases spanning the gap. The CDR3 protein is CAWSNRVSGEQYF. In DNA, the CDR3 is TGTGCCTGGAGTAACAGGGTATCGGGCGAGCAGTACTTC.

The V call is TRBV27, the J call TRBJ1-1; TRBD1 agrees at 7 bases. Looked up from germline, CDR1 is MNHEY and CDR2 is SMNVEV (reference sequence). The V segment lost 5 bases and the J segment 10 bases; nucleotides outside the gene matches: 13. This CDR3 is built from 14 residues. CDR3 DNA sequence: TGTGCCAGCAGTCCCGACAGGGAACTCCGAGTAGCTTTCTTT. Protein product: CASSPDRELRVAFF.

This clone appeared once. The chain carries TRBV5-4 and TRBJ1-1; 9 nucleotides align to TRBD1. In germline, CDR1 is SGHNT, CDR2 YYREEE (reference sequence). The CDR3 has 17 amino acids. V was clipped by 4 bases and J by 1 base; unmatched bases: 11. The CDR3 DNA reads as TGTGCCAGCAGCCCAAGACCGGGACAGGGCCGGAACACTGAAGCTTTCTTT. Protein sequence: CASSPRPGQGRNTEAFF.

The chain uses TRBV9 and TRBJ2-5; TRBD1 is a possible D gene (5 bases). The CDR3 length is 14 residues. Trimming took off 3 bases at V and 4 bases at J, with 13 bases between the two ends. Germline-derived CDR1 and CDR2 are SGDLS and YYNGEE. The CDR3 nucleotides read TGTGCCAGCAGCGCAGGGTCTGGTCCAGAGACCCAGTACTTC. Protein sequence: CASSAGSGPETQYF. Supplemented by reference TRBV9 and TRBJ2-5, the full variable domain reads DSGVTQTPKHLITATGQRVTLRCSPRSGDLSVYWYQQSLDQGLQFLIQYYNGEERAKGNILERFSAQQFPDLHSELNLSSLELGDSALYFCASSAGSGPETQYFGPGTRLLVL.

The chain links TRBV5-6 to TRBJ2-1; 10 bases are a match to TRBD1. V lost 0 bases to trimming and J lost 6 bases; unmatched junction nucleotides: 0. The CDR3 covers 14 residues. Germline CDR1 is SGHDT and CDR2 is YYEEEE. CDR3 loop: CASSLGDRGNEQFF. The DNA of the CDR3 is TGTGCCAGCAGCTTGGGGGACAGGGGCAATGAGCAGTTCTTC.